This passage covers 28 T cell receptor beta chains from one sample sequenced in a study of T cell repertoires in cytomegalovirus infection. No antigen is known for these receptors. TCRdb re-called the reads through MiXCR, storing one row per CDR3 protein. Among approximately 990,000 distinct CDR3 sequences listed, 30% to 40% were seen once. The sample consisted of cultured CD8+ T cells from PBMCs, taken from culture after CMV antigen stimulation. These receptors were taken from a human donor in good health (CMV status not recorded). Some clones in this sample may be carry-over from other donors' samples.

The chain links TRBV7-8 to TRBJ2-1; possibly TRBD1 for D (6 bases). Trimming took 8 bases from V and 14 from J, leaving 16 bases between them. Germline values: CDR1 SGHVS, CDR2 FQNEAQ. The CDR3 length is 11 residues. This chain's CDR3 is CASLGGGAEFF. CDR3 sequence (DNA): TGTGCCAGCTTGGGTGGGGGCGCAGAGTTCTTC. The full variable domain, in which reference TRBV7-8 and TRBJ2-1 provide the parts outside the CDR3, is GAGVSQSPRYKVAKRGQDVALRCDPISGHVSLFWYQQALGQGPEFLTYFQNEAQLDKSGLPSDRFFAERPEGSVSTLKIQRTQQEDSAVYLCASLGGGAEFFGPGTRLTVL.

The chain employs TRBV4-1 and TRBJ2-1, with a weak D call TRBD2 (5 bases). V shed 0 bases and J shed 8 bases, with 5 bases lying between them. The CDR3 has 12 residues. Germline V gene sequence: CDR1 MGHRA, CDR2 YSYEKL. The CDR3 DNA reads as TGCGCCAGCAGCCAAGAGAGGGATGAGCAGTTCTTC. Its translation: CASSQERDEQFF.

About this clonotype: The junction departs from germline at one end; a sequencing error may be responsible. V and J are TRBV7-9 and TRBJ1-2, with TRBD1 identical over 10 bases. Germline CDR1 SEHNR, CDR2 FQNEAQ (reference sequence). This CDR3 spans 15 amino acids. The CDR3 reads CVSSLSDRGFYGYTF. In DNA, the CDR3 is TGTGTCAGCAGCCTATCGGACAGGGGGTTCTATGGCTACACCTTC. Looking up the rest from reference TRBV7-9 and TRBJ1-2 gives the full variable domain: DTGVSQNPRHKITKRGQNVTFRCDPISEHNRLYWYRQTLGQGPEFLTYFQNEAQLEKSRLLSDRFSAERPKGSFSTLEIQRTEQGDSAMYLCVSSLSDRGFYGYTFGSGTRLTVV.

In its sample, this clonotype was seen a few times. The chain couples TRBV5-4 to TRBJ2-1, with a possible D match to TRBD1 (5 bases). Per the germline V gene, CDR1 is SGHNT and CDR2 is YYREEE (reference sequence). V was cut by 0 bases and J by 9 bases, with 13 bases left in between. The CDR3 extends over 14 amino acids. The DNA of the CDR3 is TGTGCCAGCAGCTTGGCCATAGGGGCCGTTGAGCAGTTCTTC. It specifies CASSLAIGAVEQFF. The whole variable domain, remainder taken from reference TRBV5-4 and TRBJ2-1, is ETGVTQSPTHLIKTRGQQVTLRCSSQSGHNTVSWYQQALGQGPQFIFQYYREEENGRGNFPPRFSGLQFPNYSSELNVNALELDDSALYLCASSLAIGAVEQFFGPGTRLTVL.

This clonotype was observed at least ten times. The V call is TRBV12-3 or TRBV12-4, the J call TRBJ2-2, with 7 bases aligning to TRBD1. Trimming cost V 0 bases and J 6 bases; bases outside gene matches: 7. This CDR3 spans 16 amino acids. Here the CDR3 reads CASSLALGTAAGELFF. The CDR3 DNA follows: TGTGCCAGCAGTTTAGCGCTCGGGACAGCGGCCGGGGAGCTGTTTTTT.

The chain employs TRBV6-6 and TRBJ1-1, with D possibly being TRBD1 (6 bases). The CDR3 runs to 19 residues. V was shortened by 2 bases and J by 0 bases, with 22 bases between the two germline ends. Germline-derived CDR1 and CDR2 are MNHNY and SVGAGI (reference sequence). The CDR3 DNA reads TGTGCCAGCAGTTACCCTGAGTGGCCGACAGGACGATTGAACACTGAAGCTTTCTTT. Protein product: CASSYPEWPTGRLNTEAFF.

The rearrangement uses TRBV12-3 or TRBV12-4 and TRBJ1-2, with D possibly TRBD1 on 5 matching bases. The V end was cut by 3 bases, the J end by 5 bases, with 13 bases between. CDR3 length: 14 residues. Written as DNA, the CDR3 is TGTGCCAGCAGTTTTCAGGGCAGAGAGTATGGCTACACCTTC. Protein sequence: CASSFQGREYGYTF.

V and J are TRBV19 and TRBJ1-1; D uncertain. The germline gives CDR1 LNHDA, CDR2 SQIVND (reference sequence). The CDR3 is 12 residues long. The germline V and J ends were trimmed by 8 bases and 2 bases, with 9 bases remaining between them. In DNA form, the CDR3 reads TGTGCCAGTGCCTGGAGAAACACTGAAGCTTTCTTT. This gives the protein CASAWRNTEAFF. Full variable domain (rest looked up from reference TRBV19 and TRBJ1-1): DGGITQSPKYLFRKEGQNVTLSCEQNLNHDAMYWYRQDPGQGLRLIYYSQIVNDFQKGDIAEGYSVSREKKESFPLTVTSAQKNPTAFYLCASAWRNTEAFFGQGTRLTVV.

V is TRBV6-1 and J is TRBJ1-4, with 7 bases identical to TRBD1. The CDR3 is 18 residues long. CDR1 and CDR2 (germline): MNHNS, SASEGT. J was trimmed by 8 bases and V by 6 bases; bases with no gene match: 21. CDR3 DNA: TGTGCCAGCAGCGCCACAGCTTACTATGACAGGGTCGGGGAAAAACTGTTTTTT. Translation gives CASSATAYYDRVGEKLFF.

The gene calls are TRBV5-5 and TRBJ2-3; TRBD2 is a possible D gene (6 bases). The V end lost 4 bases, the J end lost 8 bases, and 14 bases lay between the germline ends. Germline lookup yields CDR1 SGHKS and CDR2 YYEKEE (reference sequence). The CDR3 contains 13 residues. CDR3 protein: CASSPGTAVTQYF. CDR3 nucleotide sequence: TGTGCCAGCAGCCCAGGGACTGCGGTTACGCAGTATTTT.

This CDR3 reads CASSLKDAAYEQYV. CDR3 nucleotide sequence: TGTGCCAGCAGCTTAAAAGACGCAGCCTACGAGCAGTACGTC. The chain is built from TRBV7-9 and TRBJ2-7; D remains unclear. The CDR3 has 14 amino acids. V lost 2 bases and J lost 2, with 10 bases in between. Per germline, CDR1 SEHNR and CDR2 FQNEAQ (reference sequence).

This clonotype appeared a few times. The gene calls are TRBV7-8 and TRBJ1-2; 9 nucleotides match TRBD1. Germline CDR1 reads SGHVS; CDR2 reads FQNEAQ. Trimming at V came to 7 bases and at J to 4 bases, leaving 10 bases not matched to a gene. The CDR3 is 15 amino acids. CDR3 in amino acids: CASTTDRGDFYGYTF. The DNA for the CDR3 is TGTGCCAGCACCACGGACAGGGGCGACTTCTATGGCTACACCTTC.

This clonotype was seen only a few times. CDR3 in DNA: TGTGCCAGCAGCCCTTTATCGGGAACCGCGAACACTGAAGCTTTCTTT. It yields the protein CASSPLSGTANTEAFF. The V call is TRBV7-9, the J call TRBJ1-1; D is uncertain. V lost 5 bases, J lost 1 base, and 17 bases lay in between. In germline, CDR1 is SEHNR, CDR2 FQNEAQ (reference sequence). This CDR3 is 16 amino acids long.

This clonotype was detected a few times. CDR3 nucleotide sequence: TGCGCCAGCAGCCAAAGGGCGGGGCCCAACAATGAGCAGTTCTTC. As protein: CASSQRAGPNNEQFF. This chain connects TRBV4-1 to TRBJ2-1; D may be TRBD2 (6 bases). This CDR3 region has 15 residues. V gave up 2 bases and J gave up 5 bases, with 13 bases separating them. Germline loops: CDR1 MGHRA, CDR2 YSYEKL.

This clonotype was picked up one time. V usage is TRBV7-6 and J usage is TRBJ1-6, with D hard to call. V lost 4 bases, J lost 8 bases, and 9 bases lay in between. Per the germline V gene, CDR1 is SGHVS and CDR2 is FNYEAQ. This CDR3 contains 13 residues. The CDR3 here is CASSSLGYSPLHF. In DNA, the CDR3 is TGTGCCAGCAGCTCCCTAGGGTATTCACCCCTCCACTTT.

J is TRBJ1-2 and V is TRBV6-8, with a weak D call TRBD1 (6 bases). There are 16 residues in the CDR3. Germline-derived CDR1 and CDR2 are MNHGY and SAAAGT. V gave up 4 bases and J gave up 1 base, with 16 bases separating them. The CDR3 nucleotides are TGTGCCAGCAGTTTCTTTGACAGGACCCTTAACTATGGCTACACCTTC. It codes for CASSFFDRTLNYGYTF.

CDR3 sequence: CAGSGTGGDLAEKLFF. The CDR3 DNA reads as TGTGCCGGATCCGGGACAGGGGGCGATTTAGCTGAAAAACTGTTTTTT. The chain employs TRBV2 and TRBJ1-4; 12 positions agree with TRBD1. V dropped 11 bases and J dropped 7; count of bases not matched to a gene: 14. Germline CDR1 SNHLY, CDR2 FYNNEI. The CDR3 sequence is 16 residues long.

V usage is TRBV6-6 and J usage is TRBJ1-5; D gene uncertain. V lost 5 bases to trimming and J lost 3 bases, with 8 bases between them. CDR1 and CDR2 (germline): MNHNY, SVGAGI (reference sequence). The CDR3 consists of 13 residues. CDR3 coding DNA: TGTGCCAGCAGTCACCAGCTCAATCAGCCCCAGCATTTT. It specifies CASSHQLNQPQHF.

This clonotype was seen only once. The chain couples TRBV27 to TRBJ2-7; D is perhaps TRBD1 or TRBD2 (5 bases each). Germline-derived CDR1 and CDR2 are MNHEY and SMNVEV (reference sequence). The V end was cut by 0 bases, the J end by 2 bases, with 11 bases between. The CDR3 is made up of 15 amino acids. DNA for the CDR3: TGTGCCAGCAGTTTATCGTTTTGGGGGACCTACGAGCAGTACTTC. This sequence encodes CASSLSFWGTYEQYF.

The chain is built from TRBV4-1 and TRBJ2-2, with TRBD1 matching over 8 bases. Trimming took 4 bases from V and 7 from J; bases not matched to a gene: 8. This CDR3 comprises 15 residues. Germline CDR1 and CDR2: MGHRA and YSYEKL. CDR3 DNA: TGCGCCAGCAGCCCCGGGGCAGGGGGCGGCGGGGAGCTGTTTTTT. It translates to CASSPGAGGGGELFF.

This clonotype was picked up many times. This sequence joins TRBV6-1 and TRBJ2-1, with D perhaps matching TRBD1 (5 bases). Germline V CDR1 and CDR2: MNHNS, SASEGT. This CDR3 comprises 15 residues. The V end lost 3 bases, the J end lost 7 bases, and 16 bases lay between the germline ends. The CDR3 DNA reads as TGTGCCAGCAGTGAGACAGTCCGCCTTCGAAATGAGCAGTTCTTC. Translating gives CASSETVRLRNEQFF.

The chain is built from TRBV12-3 or TRBV12-4 and TRBJ1-6, with D perhaps TRBD1 (6 bases). V gave up 9 bases and J gave up 13 bases, with 19 bases separating them. The CDR3 has 13 residues. The DNA of the CDR3 is TGTGCCAGTTTCGGGGGGGGGCGAACGCCCCTCCACTTT. This sequence encodes CASFGGGRTPLHF.

The chain employs TRBV4-1 and TRBJ2-1; 11 bases are shared with TRBD1. This CDR3 is 15 amino acids long. The V gene's germline CDR1 is MGHRA and CDR2 YSYEKL. V lost 1 base and J lost 9; bases outside the gene matches: 5. CDR3 loop: CASSQAGTGGSEQFF. CDR3 DNA: TGCGCCAGCAGCCAAGCGGGGACAGGGGGGTCTGAGCAGTTCTTC.

The J gene is TRBJ2-7, the V gene TRBV27, with D possibly TRBD1 on 5 matching bases. Germline CDR1 is MNHEY and CDR2 is SMNVEV (reference sequence). This CDR3 comprises 13 residues. V lost 4 bases, J lost 5 bases, and 12 bases lay in between. The CDR3 coding sequence is TGTGCCAGCAGTTGGGGCGGACGCAACGAGCAGTACTTC. This translates into CASSWGGRNEQYF.

The chain employs TRBV15 and TRBJ2-1; 9 nucleotides match TRBD2. Germline assignment: CDR1 LNHNV and CDR2 YYDKDF (reference sequence). The CDR3 runs 15 residues. V was clipped by 8 bases and J by 0 bases; unmatched bases: 5. The CDR3 region has the DNA TGTGCCACCGCGGGGGGGGCAAGCTCCTACAATGAGCAGTTCTTC. Translating gives CATAGGASSYNEQFF.

This rearrangement joins TRBV4-1 to TRBJ2-3, with 9 nucleotides matching TRBD2. The junction had 9 bases not matched to a gene; V was cut back by 4 bases and J by 1 base. CDR3 size: 17 residues. CDR1 is MGHRA and CDR2 is YSYEKL in the germline V gene. CDR3 sequence: CASSLEGAGGRTDTQYF. CDR3 DNA sequence: TGCGCCAGCAGCCTCGAAGGAGCGGGGGGCCGCACAGATACGCAGTATTTT.

There are many counts of this clonotype. V usage is TRBV19 and J usage is TRBJ1-1; 9 nucleotides agree with TRBD1. The germline V gene has CDR1 LNHDA and CDR2 SQIVND (reference sequence). The CDR3 runs 15 residues. V lost 8 bases and J lost 0; bases outside the gene matches: 7. CDR3: CASLRGTGMNTEAFF. In nucleotides, the CDR3 is TGTGCCAGTCTTCGGGGGACAGGGATGAACACTGAAGCTTTCTTT.

By proportion, this clonotype is medium-sized. The chain joins TRBV7-9 to TRBJ1-6, with D perhaps matching TRBD1 (5 bases). V was shortened by 4 bases and J by 7 bases, with 14 bases between the two germline ends. Germline CDR1 reads SEHNR; CDR2 reads FQNEAQ (reference sequence). The CDR3 is 15 amino acids. The CDR3 reads CASSSGSGRNSPLHF. The DNA for the CDR3 is TGTGCCAGCAGCTCTGGGTCGGGACGGAATTCACCCCTCCACTTT.